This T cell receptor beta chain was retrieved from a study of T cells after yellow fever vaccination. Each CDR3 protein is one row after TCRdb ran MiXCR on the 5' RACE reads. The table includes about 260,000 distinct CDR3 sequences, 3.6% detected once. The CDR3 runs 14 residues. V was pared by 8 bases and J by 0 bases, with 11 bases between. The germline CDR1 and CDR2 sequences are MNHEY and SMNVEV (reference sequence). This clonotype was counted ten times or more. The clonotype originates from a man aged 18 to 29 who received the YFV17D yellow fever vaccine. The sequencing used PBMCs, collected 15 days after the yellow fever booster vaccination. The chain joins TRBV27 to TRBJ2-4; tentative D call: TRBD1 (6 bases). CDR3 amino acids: CASREQGAKNIQYF. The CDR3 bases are TGTGCCAGCCGAGAACAGGGAGCCAAAAACATTCAGTACTTC.